The TCR beta chain under discussion was sequenced for a study of T-cell reconstitution after alpha-beta-depleted transplantation in children. The TCRbeta library incorporated unique molecular identifiers. TCRdb independently ran MiXCR on the PCR reads; one entry per CDR3 protein. The sample shows 490,000 or so distinct CDR3 sequences, approximately 12% of them seen only once. Germline CDR1 DFQATT, CDR2 SNEGSKA (reference sequence). The CDR3 sequence is 12 residues long. V shed 2 bases and J shed 15 bases, with 17 bases lying between them. The J gene is TRBJ2-1, the V gene TRBV20-1; the D call may be TRBD1 or TRBD2 (6 bases each). The clonotype was recovered from a human donor who donated a stem cell graft to a child with combined immunodeficiency. The sample in question was PBMCs from the stem cell graft donor, obtained from the stem cell graft. CDR3 region: CSARPGGGSLFF. The CDR3 region has the DNA TGCAGTGCTAGACCTGGAGGGGGGAGTCTGTTCTTC.